This T cell receptor (beta chain) was recovered during a study of regulatory T cells in long-lasting Graves disease. From germline, CDR1 is SNHLY and CDR2 FYNNEI. This CDR3 is 13 amino acids long. Notes on this clonotype: Possible read error: a much larger clone is one base away.

Indicated time point: persistent/refractory GD, antithyroid drugs over 5 years with positive TRAb. The TCR library was made from RNA that had been extracted from PBMCs in TRIzol. Arm-PCR of CDR3 regions and iRepertoire HTBI primers were used to build TCR beta libraries. Original handling: The samples yielded some 62 TRBV and some 15 TRBJ segments. TCRdb re-called the multiplex PCR reads through MiXCR, storing one row per CDR3 protein. TCRdb's processing, not the study's, gives the V and J calls here. The table includes 650,000 to 850,000 distinct CDR3 sequences, approximately 31% detected once. The sequence derives from a female donor with Graves disease. The V gene is TRBV2, the J gene TRBJ1-2; D is undetermined. The input for sequencing was peripheral blood mononuclear cells (PBMCs), taken when the disease was refractory, from a patient treated with antithyroid drugs. The CDR3 spells CASSEDGGDGCTF. The CDR3 bases are TGTGCCAGCAGTGAAGACGGTGGGGATGGCTGCACCTTC. Full variable domain (remainder filled in from reference TRBV2 and TRBJ1-2): EPEVTQTPSHQVTQMGQEVILRCVPISNHLYFYWYRQILGQKVEFLVSFYNNEISEKSEIFDDQFSVERPDGSNFTLKIRSTKLEDSAMYFCASSEDGGDGCTFGSGTRLTVV.